Sequencing of this T cell receptor (beta chain) was carried out in a study of OX40 agonist ivuxolimab in advanced cancers. Study details: Subjects had a mean age of about 65 years, with a range of 23 to 79; more than 75% were male. Study results and caveats: Averaged across samples, CD8+ T cells carried more expanded clones than CD4+ did. Clonal expansion from baseline to week 6 occurred in both CD4+ and CD8+ T cells.

The germline V gene encodes CDR1 SGHTA and CDR2 FQGNSA. This CDR3 has 14 amino acids. The V end lost 5 bases, the J end lost 2 bases, and 9 bases lay between the germline ends. Regarding this clone: The antigen is undetermined.

Using immunoSEQ multiplex PCR, the repertoire was profiled, and TCRdb retains in-frame clones only, with some absent. The data hold tens of thousands of clones, with more than 75% observed a single time. The chain is built from TRBV7-2 and TRBJ2-2; weak D call: TRBD1 (6 bases). The receptor was isolated from an adult with an advanced solid tumor such as melanoma, head and neck, liver or kidney cancer. The sequencing here drew on CD4+ or CD8+ T cells sorted from blood, taken in a trial of the OX40 agonist ivuxolimab. Here the CDR3 DNA reads TGTGCCAGCAGCACGACAGGAAACACCGGGGAGCTGTTTTTT. The encoded protein is CASSTTGNTGELFF.